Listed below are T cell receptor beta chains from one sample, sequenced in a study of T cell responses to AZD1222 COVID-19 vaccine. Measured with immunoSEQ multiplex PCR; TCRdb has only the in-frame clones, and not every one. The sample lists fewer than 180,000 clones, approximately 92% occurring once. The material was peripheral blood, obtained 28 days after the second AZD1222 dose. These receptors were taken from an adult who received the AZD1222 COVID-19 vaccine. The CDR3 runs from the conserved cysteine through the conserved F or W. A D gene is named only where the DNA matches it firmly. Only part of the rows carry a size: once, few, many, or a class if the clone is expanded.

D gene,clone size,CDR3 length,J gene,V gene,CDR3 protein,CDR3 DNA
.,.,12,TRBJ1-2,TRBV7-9,CASSLEARGYTF,TGTGCCAGCAGCTTAGAGGCCAGGGGCTACACCTTC
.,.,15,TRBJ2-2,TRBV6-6,CASSYMGGGTGELFF,TGTGCCAGCAGTTACATGGGGGGCGGCACCGGGGAGCTGTTTTTT
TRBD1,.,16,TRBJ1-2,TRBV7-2,CASSLTTGTANYGYTF,TGTGCCAGCAGCCTGACGACTGGGACAGCTAACTATGGCTACACCTTC
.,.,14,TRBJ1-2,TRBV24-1,CATSEATGLYGYTF,TGTGCCACCAGTGAGGCGACAGGTCTCTATGGCTACACCTTC
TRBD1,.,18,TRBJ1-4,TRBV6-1,CASSERQGGPATNEKLFF,TGTGCCAGCAGTGAGCGACAGGGCGGGCCGGCAACTAATGAAAAACTGTTTTTT
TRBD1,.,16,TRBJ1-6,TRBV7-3,CASSLSGTGGRSPLHF,TGTGCCAGCAGCTTAAGCGGGACAGGGGGAAGATCACCCCTCCACTTT
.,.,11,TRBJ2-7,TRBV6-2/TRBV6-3,CASSYAYEQYF,TGTGCCAGCAGTTACGCCTACGAGCAGTACTTC
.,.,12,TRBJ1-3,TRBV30,CAWSSSGDTIYF,TGTGCCTGGAGTTCCAGCGGGGACACCATATATTTT
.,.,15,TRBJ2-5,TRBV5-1,CASSKSGRFQETQYF,TGCGCCAGCAGCAAGAGTGGGAGGTTCCAAGAGACCCAGTACTTC
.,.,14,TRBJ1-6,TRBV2,CASSAQGINSPLHF,TGTGCCAGCAGTGCCCAGGGGATTAATTCACCCCTCCACTTT
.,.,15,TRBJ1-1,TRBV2,CASSESGRWNTEAFF,TGTGCCAGCAGTGAATCAGGGCGGTGGAACACTGAAGCTTTCTTT
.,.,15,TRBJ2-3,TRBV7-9,CASSVEGSLTDTQYF,TGTGCCAGCAGCGTGGAAGGGAGTCTCACAGATACGCAGTATTTT
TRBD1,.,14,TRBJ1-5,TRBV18,CASSQQGDSQPQHF,TGTGCCAGCTCGCAACAGGGGGATAGTCAGCCCCAGCATTTT
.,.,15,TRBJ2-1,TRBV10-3,CAISESLGPYNEQFF,TGTGCCATCAGTGAGTCCCTAGGACCCTACAATGAGCAGTTCTTC
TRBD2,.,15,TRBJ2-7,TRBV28,CASRPLAGISYEQYF,TGTGCCAGCAGACCTCTAGCGGGGATCTCCTACGAGCAGTACTTC
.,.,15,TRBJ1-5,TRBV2,CASSGPPQANQPQHF,TGTGCCAGCAGTGGCCCCCCCCAGGCCAATCAGCCCCAGCATTTT
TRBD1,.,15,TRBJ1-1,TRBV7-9,CASTSDRGLGTEAFF,TGTGCCAGCACTTCGGACAGGGGGCTTGGCACTGAAGCTTTCTTT
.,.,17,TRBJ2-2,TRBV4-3,CASSRAAPGLTTGELFF,TGCGCCAGCAGCCGCGCGGCCCCGGGACTCACCACCGGGGAGCTGTTTTTT
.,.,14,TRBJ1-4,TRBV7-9,CASSLTAVNEKLFF,TGTGCCAGCAGCTTGACAGCAGTTAATGAAAAACTGTTTTTT
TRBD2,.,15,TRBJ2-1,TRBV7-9,CASRPPGLAPNEQFF,TGTGCCAGCAGACCACCTGGACTAGCACCCAATGAGCAGTTCTTC
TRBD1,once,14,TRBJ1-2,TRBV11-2,CASSRGGAEYGYTF,TGTGCCAGCAGCAGAGGGGGCGCGGAGTATGGCTACACCTTC
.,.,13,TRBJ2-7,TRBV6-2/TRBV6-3,CASSPKPEYEQYF,TGTGCCAGCAGCCCCAAACCCGAATACGAGCAGTACTTC
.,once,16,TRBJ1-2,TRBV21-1,CASSLQGTVPNYGYTF,TGTGCCAGCAGCCTCCAGGGGACAGTTCCTAACTATGGCTACACCTTC
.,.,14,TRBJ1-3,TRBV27,CASSFSGPGNTIYF,TGTGCCAGCAGTTTTTCGGGGCCTGGAAACACCATATATTTT
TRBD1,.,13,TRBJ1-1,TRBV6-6,CASILDRVTEAFF,TGTGCCAGCATTCTGGACAGGGTCACTGAAGCTTTCTTT
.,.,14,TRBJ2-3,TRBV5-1,CASSPTGSVDTQYF,TGCGCCAGCAGCCCGACCGGGTCAGTCGATACGCAGTATTTT
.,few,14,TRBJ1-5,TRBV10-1,CASRQRESNQPQHF,TGCGCCAGCAGACAGAGGGAGAGCAATCAGCCCCAGCATTTT
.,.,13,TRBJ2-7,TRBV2,CASSDRWSSEQYF,TGTGCCAGCAGCGACCGCTGGTCCTCCGAGCAGTACTTC
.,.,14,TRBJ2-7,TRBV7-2,CASSLGLGLYEQYF,TGTGCCAGCAGCTTAGGACTAGGACTCTACGAGCAGTACTTC
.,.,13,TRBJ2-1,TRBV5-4,CASSPAVADEQFF,TGTGCCAGCAGCCCAGCTGTGGCCGATGAGCAGTTCTTC
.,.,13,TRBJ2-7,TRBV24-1,CATSDGQIYEQYF,TGTGCCACCAGTGATGGACAGATTTACGAGCAGTACTTC
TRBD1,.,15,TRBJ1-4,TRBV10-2,CASSDKTGTHEKLFF,TGCGCCAGCAGTGACAAGACAGGGACTCATGAAAAACTGTTTTTT
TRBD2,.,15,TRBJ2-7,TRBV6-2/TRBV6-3,CASSYPGTRSYEQYF,TGTGCCAGCAGTTACCCTGGGACTAGATCCTACGAGCAGTACTTC
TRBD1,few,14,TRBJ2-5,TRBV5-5,CASSPTGGGETQYF,TGTGCCAGCAGCCCAACAGGGGGCGGTGAGACCCAGTACTTC
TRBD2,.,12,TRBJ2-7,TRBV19,CASGGGPRPQYF,TGTGCCAGCGGGGGGGGGCCTCGCCCCCAGTACTTC
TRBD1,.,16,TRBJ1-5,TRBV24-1,CATSDPGQGFNQPQHF,TGTGCCACCAGTGATCCGGGACAGGGTTTCAATCAGCCCCAGCATTTT
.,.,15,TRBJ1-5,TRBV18,CASSPQGYSNQPQHF,TGTGCCAGCTCACCGCAAGGGTATAGCAATCAGCCCCAGCATTTT
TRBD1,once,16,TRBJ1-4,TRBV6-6,CASSLNDRATNEKLFF,TGTGCCAGCAGTTTGAATGACAGGGCGACTAATGAAAAACTGTTTTTT
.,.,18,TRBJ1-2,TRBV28,CASSSGQTPYGLEYGYTF,TGTGCCAGCAGCTCCGGACAGACCCCATACGGATTGGAATATGGCTACACCTTC
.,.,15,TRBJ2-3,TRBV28,CASSTPARPTDTQYF,TGTGCCAGCTCCACTCCGGCTAGACCCACAGATACGCAGTATTTT
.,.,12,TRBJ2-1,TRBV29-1,CSVYPRGNEQFF,TGCAGCGTTTACCCCCGCGGGAATGAGCAGTTCTTC
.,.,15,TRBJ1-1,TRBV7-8,CASVSPGTMNTEAFF,TGTGCCAGCGTCTCGCCAGGGACCATGAACACTGAAGCTTTCTTT
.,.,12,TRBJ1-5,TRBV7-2,CASSWYNQPQHF,TGTGCCAGCAGCTGGTACAATCAGCCCCAGCATTTT
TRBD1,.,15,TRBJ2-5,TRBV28,CASSLGTGVGETQYF,TGTGCCAGCAGTCTAGGGACAGGGGTTGGAGAGACCCAGTACTTC
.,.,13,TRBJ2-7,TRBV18,CASSGGHDYEQYF,TGTGCCAGCTCAGGGGGACACGACTACGAGCAGTACTTC
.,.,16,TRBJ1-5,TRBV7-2,CASSLAQGSANQPQHF,TGTGCCAGCAGCTTAGCGCAGGGTAGCGCAAATCAGCCCCAGCATTTT
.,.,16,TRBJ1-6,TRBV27,CASSFSTAGANSPLHF,TGTGCCAGCAGTTTTTCGACGGCAGGGGCTAATTCACCCCTCCACTTT
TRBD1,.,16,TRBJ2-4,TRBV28,CASRPQGQIAKNIQYF,TGTGCCAGCAGACCCCAGGGACAGATAGCCAAAAACATTCAGTACTTC
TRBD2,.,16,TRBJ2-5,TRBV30,CAWSPISSGGGQTQYF,TGTGCCTGGAGTCCTATCTCGAGCGGGGGAGGTCAGACCCAGTACTTC
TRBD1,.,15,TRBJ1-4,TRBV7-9,CASSLVTGSNEKLFF,TGTGCCAGCAGCTTAGTGACAGGGTCTAATGAAAAACTGTTTTTT
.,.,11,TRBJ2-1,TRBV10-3,CAISRFDEQFF,TGTGCCATCAGTAGGTTCGATGAGCAGTTCTTC
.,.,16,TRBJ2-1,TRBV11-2,CASSLDPPRVGHEQFF,TGTGCCAGCAGCTTAGATCCTCCCAGGGTGGGGCATGAGCAGTTCTTC
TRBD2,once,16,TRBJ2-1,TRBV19,CASSPDGRAFYYEQFF,TGTGCCAGTAGTCCGGACGGGAGGGCCTTCTACTATGAGCAGTTCTTC
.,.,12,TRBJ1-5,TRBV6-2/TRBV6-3,CASSYSRRPQHF,TGTGCCAGCAGTTACTCGCGGCGGCCCCAGCATTTT
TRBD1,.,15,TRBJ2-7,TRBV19,CASSIGTGTAYEQYF,TGTGCCAGTAGTATCGGGACAGGGACTGCCTACGAGCAGTACTTC
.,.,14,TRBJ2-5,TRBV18,CASSPDTDQETQYF,TGTGCCAGCTCACCAGACACAGATCAAGAGACCCAGTACTTC